The clone carrying this T cell receptor (beta chain) was found a few times. The antigen is unknown. From germline, CDR1 is SGHAT and CDR2 FQNNGV. Deletions cut 0 bases from V and 3 bases from J, with 11 bases between. The length of the CDR3 is 16 residues. Fresh peripheral blood, around 9.5 ml, yielded the PBMCs. Amplified TCR beta CDR3 regions came from RNA transcripts. HTBI primers were employed in a first-round RT-PCR of the TCR CDR3. TCRdb itself ran the multiplex PCR reads through MiXCR, one entry per CDR3 protein. The repertoire has more than 500,000 distinct CDR3 sequences, roughly 15% of them found once; the top ten carry 3.8%. This sample stems from a study of T cells in Graves' hyperthyroidism and ophthalmopathy. Study details: Upon initial diagnosis and before any treatment, peripheral blood was collected. Study-wide points: Progression to ophthalmopathy was predicted a median of roughly 6.5 months early. In blood, most of the thyroid clonotypes expanded above 0.001 were also present.

The TCR was taken from a young woman with Graves' hyperthyroidism. The chain links TRBV11-2 to TRBJ2-2, with a possible D match to TRBD1 (5 bases). Sequencing used blood. CDR3 nucleotide sequence: TGTGCCAGCAGCTTAGATCCAGGGAACTACACCGGGGAGCTGTTTTTT. Protein sequence: CASSLDPGNYTGELFF.